Listed below are T cell receptor beta chains from one sample, sequenced in a study of cytomegalovirus exposure and HLA in healthy donors. The protocol was immunoSEQ multiplex PCR, while the TCRdb copy is restricted to in-frame clones and leaves out a portion. This repertoire includes 150,000 to 200,000 clones. The sequencing sample was made of PBMCs. The source is a woman in her late teens or twenties in good health and CMV-seropositive. CDR3s include the opening cysteine and the closing phenylalanine or tryptophan. The order of the fields is J gene, D gene, V gene, CDR3 DNA, CDR3 protein. A D gene is named only where the DNA matches it firmly.

J gene: TRBJ1-1; D gene: .; V gene: TRBV19; CDR3 DNA: TGTGCCAGTACAGAGCAGGGATGGGGCACTGAAGCTTTCTTT; CDR3 protein: CASTEQGWGTEAFF
J gene: TRBJ2-2; D gene: .; V gene: TRBV19; CDR3 DNA: TGTGCCAGTAGTGCGGGACAGAATACCGGGGAGCTGTTTTTT; CDR3 protein: CASSAGQNTGELFF
J gene: TRBJ2-7; D gene: TRBD2; V gene: TRBV7-2; CDR3 DNA: TGTGCCAGCAACGACGGTCCTAGCGGGACCGGCGAGCAGTACTTC; CDR3 protein: CASNDGPSGTGEQYF
J gene: TRBJ2-3; D gene: TRBD1; V gene: TRBV6-1; CDR3 DNA: TGTGCCAGCAGTGATTCCGGGACAGGGGAGCCATATACGCAGTATTTT; CDR3 protein: CASSDSGTGEPYTQYF
J gene: TRBJ1-4; D gene: .; V gene: TRBV5-4; CDR3 DNA: TGTGCCAGCAGCTTGACGGGGGGCGGTGAAAAACTGTTTTTT; CDR3 protein: CASSLTGGGEKLFF
J gene: TRBJ2-5; D gene: TRBD2; V gene: TRBV9; CDR3 DNA: TGTGCCAGCAGCGAGGGACTAGCGGGGAGGATCCAAGAGACCCAGTACTTC; CDR3 protein: CASSEGLAGRIQETQYF
J gene: TRBJ2-3; D gene: .; V gene: TRBV7-8; CDR3 DNA: TGTGCCAGCAGCTTTCAGGGCTGGGACACAGATACGCAGTATTTT; CDR3 protein: CASSFQGWDTDTQYF
J gene: TRBJ2-1; D gene: TRBD2; V gene: TRBV10-3; CDR3 DNA: TGTGCCATCAGTGAGGCTGTAGCGGGAGGCAATGAGCAGTTCTTC; CDR3 protein: CAISEAVAGGNEQFF
J gene: TRBJ1-1; D gene: .; V gene: TRBV6-5; CDR3 DNA: TGTGCCACCTTCTTCAAGGAGGTCGACACTGAAGCTTTCTTT; CDR3 protein: CATFFKEVDTEAFF
J gene: TRBJ2-5; D gene: TRBD2; V gene: TRBV4-2; CDR3 DNA: TGTGCCAGCAGCCAAGATCGCCTAGCGGGGAGGGAGGCAGAGACCCAGTACTTC; CDR3 protein: CASSQDRLAGREAETQYF
J gene: TRBJ1-4; D gene: .; V gene: TRBV7-9; CDR3 DNA: TGTGCCAGCAGCTTAGCCAGTGGCAGTAATGAAAAACTGTTTTTT; CDR3 protein: CASSLASGSNEKLFF
J gene: TRBJ1-5; D gene: TRBD1; V gene: TRBV7-8; CDR3 DNA: TGTGCCAGCAGCCCTCTTACCGGGACAGGGGCGTTAAGTGATCAGCCCCAGCATTTT; CDR3 protein: CASSPLTGTGALSDQPQHF
J gene: TRBJ2-7; D gene: TRBD2; V gene: TRBV7-2; CDR3 DNA: TGTGCCAGCAGCCGACTAGCGGCCCGTTACGAGCAGTACTTC; CDR3 protein: CASSRLAARYEQYF
J gene: TRBJ1-4; D gene: .; V gene: TRBV7-8; CDR3 DNA: TGTGCCAGCAGCACGGGACACTCTAATGAAAAACTGTTTTTT; CDR3 protein: CASSTGHSNEKLFF
J gene: TRBJ2-2; D gene: TRBD1; V gene: TRBV7-9; CDR3 DNA: TGTGCCAGCAGGAGGGGGACAGGAACCACCGGGGAGCTGTTTTTT; CDR3 protein: CASRRGTGTTGELFF
J gene: TRBJ2-3; D gene: TRBD2; V gene: TRBV7-3; CDR3 DNA: TGTGCCAGCAGTCCCATAGCGGGGGGCTTTGATACGCAGTATTTT; CDR3 protein: CASSPIAGGFDTQYF
J gene: TRBJ2-7; D gene: .; V gene: TRBV7-8; CDR3 DNA: TGTGCCAGCAGGCAGGTGGGCCAGGGGATCTACGAGCAGTACTTC; CDR3 protein: CASRQVGQGIYEQYF
J gene: TRBJ1-4; D gene: .; V gene: TRBV7-9; CDR3 DNA: TGTGCCAGCAGCTTAGGATTGTCAGATTACCGGGATCATGAAAAACTGTTTTTT; CDR3 protein: CASSLGLSDYRDHEKLFF
J gene: TRBJ1-2; D gene: .; V gene: TRBV4-1; CDR3 DNA: TGCGCCAGCAGCCAAGAACGAGGAGGTACGAACTATGGCTACACCTTC; CDR3 protein: CASSQERGGTNYGYTF
J gene: TRBJ1-2; D gene: .; V gene: TRBV27; CDR3 DNA: TGTGCCAGCAGCTCGCCAGGGGCTAACTATGGCTACACCTTC; CDR3 protein: CASSSPGANYGYTF
J gene: TRBJ2-3; D gene: .; V gene: TRBV6-4; CDR3 DNA: TGTGCCAGCAGTCCCTCCGGGGGAACAGATACGCAGTATTTT; CDR3 protein: CASSPSGGTDTQYF
J gene: TRBJ1-2; D gene: TRBD1; V gene: TRBV13; CDR3 DNA: TGTGCCAGCAGCTTAGGGGACAGGTATGGCTACACCTTC; CDR3 protein: CASSLGDRYGYTF
J gene: TRBJ2-7; D gene: .; V gene: TRBV27; CDR3 DNA: TGTGCCAGCAGGGGAAGGGGACTTCCCTCCTACGAGCAGTACTTC; CDR3 protein: CASRGRGLPSYEQYF
J gene: TRBJ2-7; D gene: TRBD2; V gene: TRBV6-6; CDR3 DNA: TGTGCCAGCAGAGGGACTACCAATTTCCACGAGCAGTACTTC; CDR3 protein: CASRGTTNFHEQYF
J gene: TRBJ2-7; D gene: TRBD2; V gene: TRBV5-6; CDR3 DNA: TGTGCCAGCAGCTGGGGGGGCTCCTACGAGCAGTACTTC; CDR3 protein: CASSWGGSYEQYF
J gene: TRBJ2-5; D gene: .; V gene: TRBV5-1; CDR3 DNA: TGCGCCAGCAGCCTTGGTATGAGGGTCGAGACCCAGTACTTC; CDR3 protein: CASSLGMRVETQYF
J gene: TRBJ1-5; D gene: .; V gene: TRBV2; CDR3 DNA: TGTGCCAGCAGTGGATCAGGACTTGCTAATAGCAATCAGCCCCAGCATTTT; CDR3 protein: CASSGSGLANSNQPQHF
J gene: TRBJ2-3; D gene: .; V gene: TRBV11-2; CDR3 DNA: TGTGCCAGCAGCCGAGATCTCCTAGGTACAGATACGCAGTATTTT; CDR3 protein: CASSRDLLGTDTQYF
J gene: TRBJ2-7; D gene: TRBD1; V gene: TRBV19; CDR3 DNA: TGTGCCTCACGGACAGGCGGCGAGCAGTACTTC; CDR3 protein: CASRTGGEQYF
J gene: TRBJ1-5; D gene: .; V gene: TRBV7-9; CDR3 DNA: TGTGCCAGCAGCGATAGGGAGGCGCCCCAGCATTTT; CDR3 protein: CASSDREAPQHF
J gene: TRBJ2-7; D gene: .; V gene: TRBV7-8; CDR3 DNA: TGTGCCAGCAGCTTAGCCCACTACGAGCAGTACTTC; CDR3 protein: CASSLAHYEQYF
J gene: TRBJ2-1; D gene: TRBD1; V gene: TRBV4-1; CDR3 DNA: TGCGCCAGCAGCCAAATGGGTGGGACAGGGGGCAAAGATGAGCAGTTCTTC; CDR3 protein: CASSQMGGTGGKDEQFF
J gene: TRBJ2-2; D gene: TRBD2; V gene: TRBV5-5; CDR3 DNA: TGTGCCAGCAGCTTACTAGCGGGGGGCCGGCGAGGGGCCGGGGAGCTGTTTTTT; CDR3 protein: CASSLLAGGRRGAGELFF
J gene: TRBJ2-2; D gene: .; V gene: TRBV19; CDR3 DNA: TGTGCCAGTAGTGAAACAGGGTTAGCCGGGGAGCTGTTTTTT; CDR3 protein: CASSETGLAGELFF
J gene: TRBJ1-4; D gene: .; V gene: TRBV11-2; CDR3 DNA: TGTGCCAGCAGCCCTGGTATTTGGGAGGATGAAAAACTGTTTTTT; CDR3 protein: CASSPGIWEDEKLFF
J gene: TRBJ2-7; D gene: TRBD2; V gene: TRBV30; CDR3 DNA: TGTGCCTCTCACCCGAGGACTAGCGGGGGGTACGAGCAGTACTTC; CDR3 protein: CASHPRTSGGYEQYF
J gene: TRBJ2-1; D gene: .; V gene: TRBV7-7; CDR3 DNA: TGTGCCAGCAGCTTAGCGGCAGTGAATGAGCAGTTCTTC; CDR3 protein: CASSLAAVNEQFF
J gene: TRBJ1-2; D gene: TRBD1; V gene: TRBV30; CDR3 DNA: TGTGCCTGGGGACAGGGGCTCGGCTACACCTTC; CDR3 protein: CAWGQGLGYTF
J gene: TRBJ1-1; D gene: .; V gene: TRBV9; CDR3 DNA: .; CDR3 protein: CASSVATGTGTEALF
J gene: TRBJ1-5; D gene: TRBD1; V gene: TRBV15; CDR3 DNA: TGTGCCACCAGCCTCCCCCGGGGAAGGGGGCGCGGTCAGCCCCAGCATTTT; CDR3 protein: CATSLPRGRGRGQPQHF
J gene: TRBJ1-2; D gene: TRBD1; V gene: TRBV7-9; CDR3 DNA: TGTGCCAGCAGCCAATCGCAGACAGGGGGCAGCTATGGCTACACCTTC; CDR3 protein: CASSQSQTGGSYGYTF
J gene: TRBJ2-7; D gene: TRBD2; V gene: TRBV4-2; CDR3 DNA: TGTGCCAGCAGCCAAGAGCTACCCGGGACTAGCGGGACGAGACCCGAGCAGTGCTTC; CDR3 protein: CASSQELPGTSGTRPEQCF
J gene: TRBJ1-2; D gene: .; V gene: TRBV30; CDR3 DNA: TGTGCCTGGGGGGTGGGGGGCTATGGCTACACCTTC; CDR3 protein: CAWGVGGYGYTF
J gene: TRBJ1-5; D gene: .; V gene: TRBV4-3; CDR3 DNA: TGCGCCAGCAGCCGAGACAGAAGCAATCAGCCCCAGCATTTT; CDR3 protein: CASSRDRSNQPQHF
J gene: TRBJ2-5; D gene: TRBD2; V gene: TRBV5-1; CDR3 DNA: TGCGCCAGCAGCTTGGGTGTAGCGGGGGGCCTACAAGAGACCCAGTACTTC; CDR3 protein: CASSLGVAGGLQETQYF
J gene: TRBJ1-2; D gene: .; V gene: TRBV2; CDR3 DNA: TGTGCCAGCAACCTACAGGGAGCTAACTATGGCTACACCTTC; CDR3 protein: CASNLQGANYGYTF
J gene: TRBJ2-7; D gene: .; V gene: TRBV5-1; CDR3 DNA: TGCGCCAGCAGCCCGATGGGGTTGCGGGCGTTACCCTACGAGCAGTACTTC; CDR3 protein: CASSPMGLRALPYEQYF
J gene: TRBJ2-2; D gene: .; V gene: TRBV11-2; CDR3 DNA: TGTGCCAGCAGCCTCAACCCGTCCCACCCGGGCACCGGGGAGCTGTTTTTT; CDR3 protein: CASSLNPSHPGTGELFF